The 28 T cell receptor beta chains below come from one sample, sequenced in a study of T cells in Graves' hyperthyroidism and ophthalmopathy. Researchers took RNA transcripts and amplified the TCR beta CDR3 regions from them. The HTBI primer set drove a first-round RT-PCR of the TCR CDR3. TCRdb reprocessed the multiplex PCR reads via MiXCR and lists one record per CDR3 protein. The table has approximately 570,000 distinct CDR3 sequences, approximately 20% seen once. The sequencing sample was made of blood. These receptors originate from a man aged 35 to 55 with Graves' ophthalmopathy.

V is TRBV6-2 or TRBV6-3 and J is TRBJ1-2; 7 positions agree with TRBD1. Germline CDR1 is MNHEY and CDR2 is SVGEGT. There are 13 residues in the CDR3. The trim removed 7 bases at V and 10 bases at J, leaving 12 bases unmatched. The CDR3 DNA is TGTGCCAGCACCAAAGGGGCGACAGGGTTCTACACCTTC. It yields the protein CASTKGATGFYTF.

The gene calls are TRBV10-3 and TRBJ1-6; tentatively, D is TRBD1 (5 bases). Trimming left V 6 bases short and J 7 bases short, with 10 bases between. CDR3 length equals 13 residues. The germline V gene has CDR1 ENHRY and CDR2 SYGVKD. CDR3 bases: TGTGCCATCAGCGGGGACCACAATTCACCCCTCCACTTT. Its protein product is CAISGDHNSPLHF.

The rearrangement links TRBV7-2 to TRBJ2-5; the match to TRBD2 covers 12 bases. The junction had 2 bases not matched to a gene; V was cut back by 6 bases and J by 0 bases. The germline CDR1 and CDR2 sequences are SGHTA and FQGNSA. This CDR3 has 15 amino acids. The CDR3 DNA follows: TGTGCCAGCAGAAGGACTAGCGGGAACCAAGAGACCCAGTACTTC. It translates to CASRRTSGNQETQYF. The variable domain in full, with the rest retrieved from reference TRBV7-2 and TRBJ2-5, is GAGVSQSPSNKVTEKGKDVELRCDPISGHTALYWYRQSLGQGLEFLIYFQGNSAPDKSGLPSDRFSAERTGGSVSTLTIQRTQQEDSAVYLCASRRTSGNQETQYFGPGTRLLVL.

The rearrangement uses TRBV18 and TRBJ1-2; TRBD1 matches 7 bases. Looked up from germline, CDR1 is KGHSH and CDR2 is LQKENI. V was pared by 2 bases and J by 4 bases, with 4 bases of the junction left unmatched. This CDR3 comprises 14 residues. The CDR3 sequence: CASSPTGARYGYTF. The CDR3, as DNA: TGTGCCAGCTCACCAACAGGGGCCCGCTATGGCTACACCTTC.

This chain joins TRBV20-1 and TRBJ2-3; 11 bases fit TRBD2. CDR3 length: 14 residues. Looked up from germline, CDR1 is DFQATT and CDR2 is SNEGSKA (reference sequence). With V trimmed by 4 bases and J by 4 bases, 4 bases remained unmatched. The CDR3 is CSATTSGSADTQYF. CDR3 coding DNA: TGCAGTGCTACCACTAGCGGGAGTGCAGATACGCAGTATTTT.

This clonotype came up many times. The V call is TRBV18, the J call TRBJ1-5; D gene uncertain. The CDR3 loop spans 14 amino acids. The V gene lost 2 bases and the J gene lost 2 bases, with 7 bases spanning the gap. Germline V gene data show CDR1 as KGHSH and CDR2 as LQKENI. The CDR3 nucleotides are TGTGCCAGCTCACCAGACGTGGGCAATCAGCCCCAGCATTTT. Its translation: CASSPDVGNQPQHF.

This clonotype was detected only a few times. This sequence joins TRBV5-1 and TRBJ2-2, with D perhaps TRBD1 (5 bases). V was clipped by 4 bases and J by 5 bases, with 15 bases between them. Germline V gene lookup returns CDR1 SGHRS and CDR2 YFSETQ. CDR3 length equals 15 residues. The CDR3 bases are TGCGCCAGCAGCGGAACAGCCAGGGATACCGGGGAGCTGTTTTTT. Translated, it gives CASSGTARDTGELFF.

This chain uses TRBV29-1 with TRBJ2-1; 9 nucleotides agree with TRBD1. Germline CDR1 is SQVTM and CDR2 is ANQGSEA. The CDR3 has 15 amino acids. J was trimmed by 10 bases and V by 1 base; bases with no gene match: 11. CDR3 residues: CSVEGGQGLPGEQFF. In nucleotides, the CDR3 is TGCAGCGTTGAAGGAGGACAGGGGCTCCCGGGGGAGCAGTTCTTC.

This clonotype was detected ten times or more. The rearrangement uses TRBV6-1 and TRBJ1-1, with 8 bases fitting TRBD1. V lost 3 bases to trimming and J lost 5 bases; unmatched junction nucleotides: 8. CDR3 length: 15 amino acids. Germline loops: CDR1 MNHNS, CDR2 SASEGT. CDR3 amino acids: CASSDPDRGWTEAFF. DNA for the CDR3: TGTGCCAGCAGTGACCCTGACAGGGGTTGGACTGAAGCTTTCTTT.

This clonotype appeared a few times. The chain links TRBV3-1 to TRBJ2-1; tentatively, D is TRBD1 or TRBD2 (5 bases each). The CDR3 totals 16 residues. CDR1 LGHDT and CDR2 YNNKEL come from the germline V gene (reference sequence). The V gene lost 0 bases and the J gene lost 4 bases, with 13 bases spanning the gap. CDR3 amino acids: CASSQDPGPAYNEQFF. The CDR3 nucleotides are TGTGCCAGCAGCCAAGACCCGGGGCCTGCATACAATGAGCAGTTCTTC.

This clonotype occurred once. V and J are TRBV20-1 and TRBJ2-1; D call uncertain. Germline V gives CDR1 DFQATT, CDR2 SNEGSKA (reference sequence). There are 15 residues in the CDR3. V gave up 0 bases and J gave up 1 base, with 10 bases separating them. CDR3 region: CSARDRKGSYNEQFF. The CDR3 region has the DNA TGCAGTGCTAGAGATCGGAAGGGATCCTACAATGAGCAGTTCTTC.

This clonotype was recorded a few times. V gene TRBV11-2 combines with J gene TRBJ2-2; D not resolved. The V end lost 1 base, the J end lost 4 bases, and 10 bases lay between the germline ends. CDR1 and CDR2 (germline): SGHAT, FQNNGV. This CDR3 spans 15 amino acids. The CDR3: CASSLGTSLTGELFF. CDR3 bases: TGTGCCAGCAGCTTAGGGACCTCCCTCACCGGGGAGCTGTTTTTT.

This clonotype was found a few times. The rearrangement uses TRBV5-1 and TRBJ2-3; TRBD2 agrees at 8 bases. V lost 0 bases and J lost 0; bases outside the gene matches: 3. CDR1 is SGHRS and CDR2 is YFSETQ in the germline V gene. The CDR3 loop spans 16 amino acids. In DNA, the CDR3 is TGCGCCAGCAGCTTGGCCGGGACTAGAAGCACAGATACGCAGTATTTT. Translating it yields CASSLAGTRSTDTQYF.

The chain recombines TRBV6-1 with TRBJ2-2; D is uncertain. Between the trimmed V and J ends, which lost 11 bases and 3 bases, there was a span of 10 bases. The germline gives CDR1 MNHNS, CDR2 SASEGT. The CDR3 consists of 12 residues. CDR3 loop: CAGPGDTGELFF. The CDR3 DNA sequence: TGTGCCGGGCCCGGCGACACCGGGGAGCTGTTTTTT.

This clonotype appeared many times. The rearrangement joins TRBV7-2 to TRBJ2-7; the D gene could be TRBD1 or TRBD2 (5 bases each). This CDR3 contains 15 residues. Germline V gene lookup returns CDR1 SGHTA and CDR2 FQGNSA. Trimming removed 1 base from V and 2 bases from J, with 12 bases in between. In nucleotides, the CDR3 is TGTGCCAGCAGCTTAGAGTATGGGGGTACCTACGAGCAGTACTTC. Amino acid sequence: CASSLEYGGTYEQYF.

This clonotype was observed a few times. This rearrangement joins TRBV7-9 to TRBJ2-1; unclear D gene. Germline CDR1 SEHNR, CDR2 FQNEAQ (reference sequence). CDR3 length: 17 residues. Deletions cut 0 bases from V and 4 bases from J, with 16 bases between. The CDR3 DNA sequence: TGTGCCAGCAGCTTAGCGCTCGGCGCGACAAATTACAATGAGCAGTTCTTC. It specifies CASSLALGATNYNEQFF.

This clonotype was seen many times. This chain links TRBV2 with TRBJ1-1; D perhaps matches TRBD1 (5 bases). The V gene's germline CDR1 is SNHLY and CDR2 FYNNEI. V lost 3 bases, J lost 11 bases, and 13 bases lay in between. CDR3 length equals 12 residues. CDR3 DNA: TGTGCCAGCAGTGAGGGGAGGGGTTATGCTTTCTTT. Translated, it gives CASSEGRGYAFF.

This clonotype has ten or more counts. V gene TRBV11-2 combines with J gene TRBJ2-5; 9 bases match TRBD2. There are 16 residues in the CDR3. CDR1 and CDR2 from the germline V gene are SGHAT and FQNNGV. With V trimmed by 6 bases and J by 5 bases, 13 bases remained unmatched. The CDR3 DNA reads as TGTGCCAGCAGAACCCCCGGGCGGGGGGGCCGCGAGACCCAGTACTTC. This translates into CASRTPGRGGRETQYF.

The rearrangement uses TRBV5-1 and TRBJ2-2; a possible D gene is TRBD1 (6 bases). CDR1 is SGHRS, CDR2 YFSETQ, per germline. The germline V and J ends were trimmed by 0 bases and 3 bases, with 21 bases remaining between them. The CDR3 runs 19 residues. For the CDR3, the DNA is TGCGCCAGCAGCTTGGAGTTCCAGGGGCCCTCGTCGTACACCGGGGAGCTGTTTTTT. Its translation: CASSLEFQGPSSYTGELFF.

This clonotype has more than one count but fewer than ten. The V call is TRBV18, the J call TRBJ2-1; D remains ambiguous. This CDR3 spans 14 amino acids. V lost 2 bases to trimming and J lost 1 base, with 6 bases between them. From germline, CDR1 is KGHSH and CDR2 LQKENI. CDR3 sequence reads: CASSPAPSYNEQFF. The CDR3 region has the DNA TGTGCCAGCTCACCAGCGCCTTCCTACAATGAGCAGTTCTTC. Drawing the rest from reference TRBV18 and TRBJ2-1, the complete variable domain is NAGVMQNPRHLVRRRGQEARLRCSPMKGHSHVYWYRQLPEEGLKFMVYLQKENIIDESGMPKERFSAEFPKEGPSILRIQQVVRGDSAAYFCASSPAPSYNEQFFGPGTRLTVL.

Ten or more counts support this clonotype. The chain joins TRBV12-3 or TRBV12-4 to TRBJ2-7; TRBD2 matches 11 bases. This CDR3 is built from 16 residues. V gave up 6 bases and J gave up 3 bases; unmatched junction bases: 10. The CDR3 reads CASSPLGTSGGYEQYF. DNA for the CDR3: TGTGCCAGCAGCCCCCTTGGGACTAGCGGAGGCTACGAGCAGTACTTC.

The chain combines TRBV24-1 with TRBJ2-5; 8 nucleotides align to TRBD2. Germline V gene lookup returns CDR1 KGHDR and CDR2 SFDVKD. After removal of 6 bases from V and 1 base from J, the junction contained 6 bases not matched to a gene. The CDR3 runs 15 residues. In DNA, the CDR3 is TGTGCCACCAGTTCGGGGGGGACATCCCAAGAGACCCAGTACTTC. It specifies CATSSGGTSQETQYF.

This clonotype was counted a few times. V and J are TRBV24-1 and TRBJ2-2; no clear D. Germline CDR1 reads KGHDR; CDR2 reads SFDVKD. Trimming cost V 5 bases and J 5 bases, with 2 bases left between them. This CDR3 has 11 residues. This chain's CDR3 is CATSGTGELFF. Here the CDR3 DNA reads TGTGCCACCAGTGGGACCGGGGAGCTGTTTTTT.

This clonotype occurred a few times. The junction shows a germline mismatch at one end, possibly a read error. The chain has TRBV7-3 and TRBJ2-1; 7 nucleotides agree with TRBD2. CDR1 SGHTA and CDR2 FQGTGA come from the germline V gene. The CDR3 contains 13 residues. The CDR3 DNA reads TGTGCCAGCAGTTTAACTAGCGTCAATGAGCAGTTCTTC. This translates into CASSLTSVNEQFF.

J is TRBJ2-5 and V is TRBV5-5, with 12 bases that match TRBD2. This CDR3 is built from 16 residues. Germline CDR1 reads SGHKS; CDR2 reads YYEKEE (reference sequence). The V gene end was trimmed by 3 bases and the J gene end by 5 bases; junction bases not matched to a gene: 8. The CDR3 sequence is CASSSHGLAGLETQYF. The CDR3 DNA follows: TGTGCCAGCAGCTCCCACGGACTAGCGGGGTTGGAGACCCAGTACTTC.

This clonotype was recorded a few times. J is TRBJ2-2 and V is TRBV7-2, with TRBD2 as a possible D gene (5 bases). V dropped 4 bases and J dropped 6 bases, with 9 bases sitting between them. In germline, CDR1 is SGHTA, CDR2 FQGNSA. The CDR3 spans 13 residues. The CDR3 DNA reads as TGTGCCAGCAGCTCCGACTATTCCGGGGAGCTGTTTTTT. Translation gives CASSSDYSGELFF.

This rearrangement joins TRBV7-2 to TRBJ2-6; 9 bases agree with TRBD2. Trimming removed 1 base from V and 2 bases from J; junction bases left unmatched: 3. Looked up from germline, CDR1 is SGHTA and CDR2 is FQGNSA. This CDR3 contains 17 residues. CDR3 bases: TGTGCCAGCAGCTTAGATGCGGGGGGGACTGGGGCCAACGTCCTGACTTTC. The encoded protein is CASSLDAGGTGANVLTF.

This clonotype has a count of ten or more. This chain connects TRBV20-1 to TRBJ2-7; TRBD2 agrees at 12 bases. Germline loops: CDR1 DFQATT, CDR2 SNEGSKA (reference sequence). The CDR3 covers 17 residues. J gave up 3 bases and V 3 bases, and 12 bases lay outside the gene matches. This chain's CDR3 is CSASGGLAGGAHYEQYF. In nucleotides, the CDR3 is TGCAGTGCTAGCGGTGGGCTAGCGGGAGGGGCTCACTACGAGCAGTACTTC.